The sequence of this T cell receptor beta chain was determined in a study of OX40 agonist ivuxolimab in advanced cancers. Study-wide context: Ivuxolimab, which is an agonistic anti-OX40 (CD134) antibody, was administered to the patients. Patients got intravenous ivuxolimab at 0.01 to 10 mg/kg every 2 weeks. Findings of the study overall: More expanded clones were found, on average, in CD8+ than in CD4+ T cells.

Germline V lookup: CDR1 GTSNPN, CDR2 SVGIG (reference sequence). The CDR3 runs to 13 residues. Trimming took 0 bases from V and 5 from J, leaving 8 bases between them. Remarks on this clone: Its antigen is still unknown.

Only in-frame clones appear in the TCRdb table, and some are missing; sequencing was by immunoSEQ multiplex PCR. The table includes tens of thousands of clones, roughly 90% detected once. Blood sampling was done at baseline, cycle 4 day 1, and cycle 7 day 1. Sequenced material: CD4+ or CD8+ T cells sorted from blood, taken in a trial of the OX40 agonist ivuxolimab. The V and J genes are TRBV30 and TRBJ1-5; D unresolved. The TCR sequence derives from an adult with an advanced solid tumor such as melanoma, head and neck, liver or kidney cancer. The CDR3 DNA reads TGTGCCTGGAGTGTACAAGAGGATCAGCCCCAGCATTTT. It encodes CAWSVQEDQPQHF.